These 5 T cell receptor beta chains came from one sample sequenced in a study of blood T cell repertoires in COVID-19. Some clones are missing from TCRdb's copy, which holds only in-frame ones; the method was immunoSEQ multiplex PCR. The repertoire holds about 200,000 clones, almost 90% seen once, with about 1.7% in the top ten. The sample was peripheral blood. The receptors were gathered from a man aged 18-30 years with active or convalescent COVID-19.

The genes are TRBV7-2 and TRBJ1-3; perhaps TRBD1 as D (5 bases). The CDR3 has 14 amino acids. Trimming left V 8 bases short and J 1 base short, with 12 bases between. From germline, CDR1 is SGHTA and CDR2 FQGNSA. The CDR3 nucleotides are TGTGCCAGCGCGGCAGGGCCTTCTGGAAACACCATATATTTT. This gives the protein CASAAGPSGNTIYF.

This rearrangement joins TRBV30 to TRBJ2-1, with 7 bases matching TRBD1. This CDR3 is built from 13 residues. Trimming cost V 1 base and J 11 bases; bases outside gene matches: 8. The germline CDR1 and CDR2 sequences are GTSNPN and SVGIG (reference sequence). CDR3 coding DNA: TGTGCCTGGAGTGGACAGGGCCCATCTAAGCAGTTCTTC. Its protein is CAWSGQGPSKQFF. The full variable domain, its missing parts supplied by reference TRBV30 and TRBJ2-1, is SQTIHQWPATLVQPVGSPLSLECTVEGTSNPNLYWYRQAAGRGLQLLFYSVGIGQISSEVPQNLSASRPQDRQFILSSKKLLLSDSGFYLCAWSGQGPSKQFFGPGTRLTVL.

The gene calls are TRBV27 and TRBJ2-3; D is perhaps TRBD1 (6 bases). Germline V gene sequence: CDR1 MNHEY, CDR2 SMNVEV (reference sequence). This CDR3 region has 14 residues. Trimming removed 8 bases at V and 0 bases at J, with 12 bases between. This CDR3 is CASGQGSSTDTQYF. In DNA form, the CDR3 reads TGTGCCAGCGGCCAGGGGTCCAGCACAGATACGCAGTATTTT.

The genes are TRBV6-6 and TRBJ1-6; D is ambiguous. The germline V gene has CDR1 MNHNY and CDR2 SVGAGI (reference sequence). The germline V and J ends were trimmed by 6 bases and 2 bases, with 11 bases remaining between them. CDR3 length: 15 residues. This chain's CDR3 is CASRQPGAYNSPLHF. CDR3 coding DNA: TGTGCCAGCAGGCAACCCGGGGCCTATAATTCACCCCTCCACTTT.

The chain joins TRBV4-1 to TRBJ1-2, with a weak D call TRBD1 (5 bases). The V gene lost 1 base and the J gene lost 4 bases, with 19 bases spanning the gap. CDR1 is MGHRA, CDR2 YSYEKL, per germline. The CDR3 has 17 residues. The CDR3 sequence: CASSQGEVFQGSYGYTF. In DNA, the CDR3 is TGCGCCAGCAGCCAAGGTGAAGTCTTTCAGGGTAGCTATGGCTACACCTTC.